The 14 T cell receptor beta chains presented below share a single source sample, sequenced in a study of blood T cell repertoires in COVID-19 (dated by TCRdb to the early 2020s). Libraries were prepared through the immunoSEQ multiplex PCR assay. TCRdb mirrors the immuneACCESS table, restricted to in-frame sequences. Some clones are absent from its copies; in checked studies, under half trace to an unresolved V gene, and the reason for the others is unknown. In this sample the table shows about 220,000 clones, more than 75% of which occur a single time. About 13% of the sample lies in the top ten. The sample comprised peripheral blood. These receptors came from a human donor in a cohort sampled during active COVID-19.

The chain recombines TRBV7-9 with TRBJ2-7; 10 positions match TRBD1. Germline-derived CDR1 and CDR2 are SEHNR and FQNEAQ (reference sequence). The CDR3 extends over 15 amino acids. The V segment lost 4 bases and the J segment 5 bases; nucleotides outside the gene matches: 8. The DNA for the CDR3 is TGTGCCAGCAGCTCGTCCGGGACAGGGGAAAACGAGCAGTACTTC. It is translated as CASSSSGTGENEQYF. Looking up the rest from reference TRBV7-9 and TRBJ2-7 gives the full variable domain: DTGVSQNPRHKITKRGQNVTFRCDPISEHNRLYWYRQTLGQGPEFLTYFQNEAQLEKSRLLSDRFSAERPKGSFSTLEIQRTEQGDSAMYLCASSSSGTGENEQYFGPGTRLTVT.

The chain joins TRBV27 to TRBJ1-5; no firm D call. The V gene's germline CDR1 is MNHEY and CDR2 SMNVEV (reference sequence). The CDR3 consists of 15 residues. With 3 bases removed from V and 0 bases from J, the gap between germline ends came to 9 bases. CDR3 sequence: CASSLMSYSNQPQHF. In DNA, the CDR3 is TGTGCCAGCAGTTTGATGAGCTATAGCAATCAGCCCCAGCATTTT.

The chain uses TRBV7-9 and TRBJ1-2; a possible D gene is TRBD1 (5 bases). CDR1 SEHNR and CDR2 FQNEAQ come from the germline V gene (reference sequence). Trimming removed 2 bases at V and 4 bases at J, with 11 bases between. There are 14 residues in the CDR3. The CDR3 sequence: CASSLTQGGYGYTF. The CDR3 nucleotides are TGTGCCAGCAGCTTAACGCAGGGAGGCTATGGCTACACCTTC.

This clone was seen a handful of times. This sequence joins TRBV15 and TRBJ2-7, with D tentatively TRBD1 (5 bases). Trimming pared 0 bases from V and 2 bases from J, leaving 11 bases between. Germline CDR1 LNHNV, CDR2 YYDKDF (reference sequence). The CDR3 runs to 15 residues. Written as DNA, the CDR3 is TGTGCCACCAGCAGAGACCCCCTGACAGCCTACGAGCAGTACTTC. It translates to CATSRDPLTAYEQYF.

The chain uses TRBV6-6 and TRBJ1-4; 8 nucleotides align to TRBD1. Germline CDR1 MNHNY, CDR2 SVGAGI (reference sequence). The V gene end was trimmed by 5 bases and the J gene end by 7 bases; junction bases not matched to a gene: 6. The CDR3 totals 14 residues. The CDR3 DNA reads as TGTGCCAGCAGTCGACAGGGGATAGTTGAAAAACTGTTTTTT. Residues: CASSRQGIVEKLFF.

This sequence joins TRBV23-1 and TRBJ1-1; TRBD1 matches 7 bases. TRBV23-1 is flagged as an ORF with uncertain function. This CDR3 has 17 residues. V shed 0 bases, J shed 1 base, and the junction held 8 bases outside the gene matches. DNA of the CDR3: TGCGCCAGCAGTCAATCGAAGGAGGGGGCGGAGAACACTGAAGCTTTCTTT. Translated: CASSQSKEGAENTEAFF.

This clone was counted a single time. V and J are TRBV24-1 and TRBJ2-7, with D maybe TRBD1 (6 bases). Trimming stripped 1 base from V and 5 bases from J, with 14 bases between. Germline CDR1 KGHDR, CDR2 SFDVKD. The CDR3 runs to 15 residues. CDR3 region: CATSDFSGDKHEQYF. For the CDR3, the DNA is TGTGCCACCAGTGATTTCTCAGGGGACAAGCACGAGCAGTACTTC.

The chain joins TRBV19 to TRBJ1-3, with 7 bases fitting TRBD1. The CDR3 covers 18 residues. Germline CDR1 reads LNHDA; CDR2 reads SQIVND (reference sequence). Trimming at V came to 9 bases and at J to 1 base, leaving 18 bases not matched to a gene. CDR3 region: CASRWRGQGIESGNTIYF. CDR3 bases: TGTGCCAGCCGATGGAGGGGGCAGGGCATAGAGTCTGGAAACACCATATATTTT.

This sequence joins TRBV5-8 and TRBJ1-6; a possible D gene is TRBD1 (6 bases). This CDR3 is built from 17 residues. V gave up 3 bases and J gave up 4 bases, with 17 bases separating them. Germline-derived CDR1 and CDR2 are SGHTS and YDEGEE. The CDR3 here is CASSYSQGPSYNSPLHF. Here the CDR3 DNA reads TGTGCCAGCAGCTACTCTCAGGGGCCTTCATATAATTCACCCCTCCACTTT.

This clone was detected only a few times. The V and J genes are TRBV6-6 and TRBJ2-2; 10 nucleotides agree with TRBD1. After removal of 6 bases from V and 7 bases from J, the junction contained 11 bases not matched to a gene. This CDR3 is 16 amino acids long. Germline V gene lookup returns CDR1 MNHNY and CDR2 SVGAGI (reference sequence). The CDR3 is CASSPRGTGVGGELFF. For the CDR3, the DNA is TGTGCCAGCAGCCCGAGGGGGACAGGGGTAGGCGGGGAGCTGTTTTTT.

This clone came up a few times. The CDR3 loop is CASTGANTGELFF. In DNA, the CDR3 is TGTGCCAGCACCGGGGCGAACACCGGGGAGCTGTTTTTT. The chain combines TRBV7-2 with TRBJ2-2, with D possibly matching TRBD2 (5 bases). The germline CDR1 and CDR2 sequences are SGHTA and FQGNSA. The CDR3 extends over 13 amino acids. The V gene lost 7 bases and the J gene lost 0 bases, with 6 bases spanning the gap.

The V and J genes are TRBV28 and TRBJ1-4; D is perhaps TRBD1 (6 bases). Trimming cost V 5 bases and J 0 bases, with 13 bases left between them. Germline V gene sequence: CDR1 MDHEN, CDR2 SYDVKM. The CDR3 totals 16 residues. In nucleotides, the CDR3 is TGTGCCAGCAGTGTCCTAGGGGGGGCAACTAATGAAAAACTGTTTTTT. This codes for CASSVLGGATNEKLFF.

J is TRBJ2-1 and V is TRBV11-2, with 7 bases lining up with TRBD2. The CDR3 spans 15 residues. The junction had 10 bases not matched to a gene; V was cut back by 11 bases and J by 0 bases. In germline, CDR1 is SGHAT, CDR2 FQNNGV. CDR3 nucleotide sequence: TGTGCCTTACCTGGAGCGGGGAACTCCTACAATGAGCAGTTCTTC. It encodes CALPGAGNSYNEQFF.

This chain uses TRBV3-1 (or the pseudogene TRBV3-2) with TRBJ1-2; TRBD1 is a possible D gene (5 bases). The CDR3 consists of 13 residues. Per germline, CDR1 LGHDT and CDR2 YNNKEL (reference sequence). Trimming pared 4 bases from V and 3 bases from J, leaving 9 bases between. CDR3 amino acids: CASSLDSDYGYTF. The CDR3, as DNA: TGTGCCAGCAGCCTCGACAGCGACTATGGCTACACCTTC.